This TCR beta chain was retrieved from a study of cytomegalovirus exposure and HLA in healthy donors. Regarding the study as a whole: V- and J-gene trimming of TCR beta was linked (in a later analysis) to a missense DCLRE1C variant. The authors reported that TCR beta sequences could predict HLA-A and HLA-B alleles. These predictions were accurate for most subjects in the first cohort.

This CDR3 is 13 amino acids long. Between the trimmed V and J ends, which lost 0 bases and 5 bases, there was a span of 8 bases. Looked up from germline, CDR1 is SGHNT and CDR2 is YYREEE (reference sequence). In the case of this clone: The antigen is not known.

Donors consisted of healthy bone marrow donors. In the PCR, 60 Vbeta and 13 Jbeta primers were used. Repertoires were generated with immunoSEQ multiplex PCR, while TCRdb's copy carries only in-frame clones and drops some. The data hold some 130,000 clones, with around three quarters observed a single time. Sequencing was carried out using PBMCs. The clonotype comes from a middle-aged man in good health and CMV-seronegative. The rearrangement links TRBV5-4 to TRBJ2-5; D gene unclear. CDR3 sequence: CASSLAGGETQYF. The CDR3 DNA follows: TGTGCCAGCAGCTTGGCGGGTGGGGAGACCCAGTACTTC. The whole variable domain, filled in from reference TRBV5-4 and TRBJ2-5, reads ETGVTQSPTHLIKTRGQQVTLRCSSQSGHNTVSWYQQALGQGPQFIFQYYREEENGRGNFPPRFSGLQFPNYSSELNVNALELDDSALYLCASSLAGGETQYFGPGTRLLVL.